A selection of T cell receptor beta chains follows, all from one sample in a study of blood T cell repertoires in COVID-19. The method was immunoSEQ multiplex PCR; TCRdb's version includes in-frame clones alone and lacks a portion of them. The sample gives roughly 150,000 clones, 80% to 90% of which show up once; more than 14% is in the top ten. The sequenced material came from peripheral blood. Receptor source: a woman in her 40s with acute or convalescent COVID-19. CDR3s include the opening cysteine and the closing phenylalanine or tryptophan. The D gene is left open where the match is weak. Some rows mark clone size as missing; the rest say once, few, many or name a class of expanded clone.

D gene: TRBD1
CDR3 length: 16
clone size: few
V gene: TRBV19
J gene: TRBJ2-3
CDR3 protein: CASSTRTGSRADTQYF
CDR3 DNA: TGTGCCAGTAGTACCCGGACAGGGTCTCGCGCAGATACGCAGTATTTT

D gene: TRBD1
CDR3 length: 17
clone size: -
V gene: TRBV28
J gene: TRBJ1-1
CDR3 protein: CASSLESGGKFNTEAFF
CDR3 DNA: TGTGCCAGCAGTTTAGAGTCAGGGGGTAAGTTTAACACTGAAGCTTTCTTT

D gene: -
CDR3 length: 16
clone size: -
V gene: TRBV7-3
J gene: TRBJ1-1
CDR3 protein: CASSLTYGVGDTEAFF
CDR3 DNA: TGTGCCAGCAGCTTAACGTATGGGGTAGGGGACACTGAAGCTTTCTTT

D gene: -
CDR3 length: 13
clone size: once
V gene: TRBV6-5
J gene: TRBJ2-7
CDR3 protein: CATETGSSYEQYF
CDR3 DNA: TGTGCCACCGAGACAGGAAGCTCCTACGAGCAGTACTTC

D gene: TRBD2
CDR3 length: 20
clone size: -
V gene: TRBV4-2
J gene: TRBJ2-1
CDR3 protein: CASSLTRGGGALGSYNEQFF
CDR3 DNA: TGTGCCAGCAGCCTAACGCGGGGCGGGGGGGCCCTAGGGTCCTACAATGAGCAGTTCTTC

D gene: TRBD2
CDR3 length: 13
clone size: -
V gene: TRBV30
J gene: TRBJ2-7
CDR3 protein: CAWCVAGTYEQYF
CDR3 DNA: TGTGCCTGGTGCGTAGCGGGGACCTACGAGCAGTACTTC

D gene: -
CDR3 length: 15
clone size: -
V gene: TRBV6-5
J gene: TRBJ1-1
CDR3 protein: CASRGDRLVSSEAFF
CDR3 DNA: TGTGCCAGCAGAGGCGACAGGCTAGTGTCTTCTGAAGCTTTCTTT

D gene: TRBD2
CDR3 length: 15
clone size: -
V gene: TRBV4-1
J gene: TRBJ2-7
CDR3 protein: CASSQVRLALYEQYF
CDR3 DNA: TGCGCCAGCAGCCAAGTGCGACTAGCTTTATACGAGCAGTACTTC

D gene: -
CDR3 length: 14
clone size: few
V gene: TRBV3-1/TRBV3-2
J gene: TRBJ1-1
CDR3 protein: CASSHKQENTEAFF
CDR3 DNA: TGTGCCAGCAGCCACAAACAGGAGAACACTGAAGCTTTCTTT

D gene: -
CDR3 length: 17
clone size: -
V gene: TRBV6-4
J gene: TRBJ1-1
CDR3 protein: CASSYRINREWMAEAFF
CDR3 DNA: TGTGCCAGCAGTTACCGTATAAACAGGGAATGGATGGCTGAAGCTTTCTTT

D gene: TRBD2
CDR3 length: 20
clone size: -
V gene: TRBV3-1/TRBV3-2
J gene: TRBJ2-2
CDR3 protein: CASSQRWYRSGEGHSGELFF
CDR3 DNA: TGTGCCAGCAGCCAAAGATGGTACCGGAGCGGGGAAGGCCACTCCGGGGAGCTGTTTTTT

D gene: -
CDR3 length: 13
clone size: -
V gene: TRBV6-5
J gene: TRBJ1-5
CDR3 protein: CASSRDRDQPQHF
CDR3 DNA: TGTGCCAGCAGTCGCGACCGGGATCAGCCCCAGCATTTT

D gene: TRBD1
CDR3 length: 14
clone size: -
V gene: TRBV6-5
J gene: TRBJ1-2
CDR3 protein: CASSIQGNDYGYTF
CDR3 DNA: TGTGCCAGCAGCATACAGGGGAATGACTATGGCTACACCTTC

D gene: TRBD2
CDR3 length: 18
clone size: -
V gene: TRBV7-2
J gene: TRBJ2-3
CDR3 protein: CASSLFPLAGGRTDTQYF
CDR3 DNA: TGTGCCAGCAGCTTATTCCCCCTAGCGGGGGGGCGTACAGATACGCAGTATTTT

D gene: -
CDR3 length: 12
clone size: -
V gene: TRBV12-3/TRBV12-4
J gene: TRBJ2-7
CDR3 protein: CASSLSTYEQYF
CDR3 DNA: TGTGCCAGCAGTTTATCCACTTACGAGCAGTACTTC

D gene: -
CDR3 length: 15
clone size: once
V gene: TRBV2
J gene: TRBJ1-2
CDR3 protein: CASRPGGLTNYGYTF
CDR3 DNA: TGTGCCAGCAGGCCGGGAGGACTGACTAACTATGGCTACACCTTC

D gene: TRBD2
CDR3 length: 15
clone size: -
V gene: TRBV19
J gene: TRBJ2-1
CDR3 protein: CASRRAGGSYNEQFF
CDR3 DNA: TGTGCCAGTAGGCGAGCGGGAGGGTCCTACAATGAGCAGTTCTTC

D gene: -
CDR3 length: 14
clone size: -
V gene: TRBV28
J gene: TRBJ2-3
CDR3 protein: CATSGLALTDTQYF
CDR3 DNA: TGTGCCACCTCAGGGTTGGCACTCACAGATACGCAGTATTTT

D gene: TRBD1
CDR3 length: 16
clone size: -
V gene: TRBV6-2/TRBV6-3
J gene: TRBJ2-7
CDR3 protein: CASSPNEGTAAYEQYF
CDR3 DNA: TGTGCCAGCAGCCCTAATGAAGGGACAGCTGCCTACGAGCAGTACTTC

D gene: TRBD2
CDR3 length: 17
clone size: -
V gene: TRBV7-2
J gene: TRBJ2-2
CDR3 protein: CASSYPGLAGVPGELFF
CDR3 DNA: TGTGCCAGCAGCTATCCGGGACTAGCGGGAGTTCCCGGGGAGCTGTTTTTT

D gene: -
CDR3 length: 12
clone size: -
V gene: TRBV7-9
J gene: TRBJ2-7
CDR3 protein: CASSPGAYEQYF
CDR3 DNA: TGTGCCAGCAGCCCGGGGGCCTACGAGCAGTACTTC

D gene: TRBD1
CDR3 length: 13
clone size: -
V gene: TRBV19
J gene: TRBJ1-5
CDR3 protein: CAGGQGANQPQHF
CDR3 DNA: TGTGCCGGAGGACAGGGGGCGAATCAGCCCCAGCATTTT

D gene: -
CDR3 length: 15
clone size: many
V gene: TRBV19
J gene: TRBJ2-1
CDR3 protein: CASSIVATTYNEQFF
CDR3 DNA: TGTGCCAGTAGTATCGTGGCGACTACCTACAATGAGCAGTTCTTC

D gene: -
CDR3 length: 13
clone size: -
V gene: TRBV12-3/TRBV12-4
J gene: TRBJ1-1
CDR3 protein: CASFKIRNTEAFF
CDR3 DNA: TGTGCCAGCTTTAAAATCCGGAACACTGAAGCTTTCTTT

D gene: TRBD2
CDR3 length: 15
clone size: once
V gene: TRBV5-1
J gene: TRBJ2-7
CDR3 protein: CASSLASGGRREQYF
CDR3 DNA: TGCGCCAGCAGCTTGGCTAGCGGAGGGCGTCGGGAGCAGTACTTC

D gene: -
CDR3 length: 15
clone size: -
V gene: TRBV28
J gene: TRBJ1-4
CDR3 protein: CASSLNLGLDEKLFF
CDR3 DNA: TGTGCCAGCAGTTTAAATTTGGGCCTGGATGAAAAACTGTTTTTT

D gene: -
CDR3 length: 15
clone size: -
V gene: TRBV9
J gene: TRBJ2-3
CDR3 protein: CASSPASGSTDTQYF
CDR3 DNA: TGTGCCAGCAGCCCAGCCAGCGGGAGCACAGATACGCAGTATTTT

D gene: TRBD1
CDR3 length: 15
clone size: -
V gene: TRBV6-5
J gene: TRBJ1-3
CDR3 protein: CASSGTDYSGNTIYF
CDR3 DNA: TGTGCCAGCAGCGGGACAGACTACTCTGGAAACACCATATATTTT

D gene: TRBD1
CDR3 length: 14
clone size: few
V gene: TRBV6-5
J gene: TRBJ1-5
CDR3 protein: CASSNRGQNQPQHF
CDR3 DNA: TGTGCCAGCAGCAATAGGGGACAGAATCAGCCCCAGCATTTT

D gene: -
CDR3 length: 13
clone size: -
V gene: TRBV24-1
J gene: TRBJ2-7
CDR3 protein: CATSGVGEAEQYF
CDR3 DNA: TGTGCCACCAGTGGCGTGGGGGAGGCCGAGCAGTACTTC